The T cell receptor beta chain described here comes from a study of blood T cell repertoires in COVID-19. The overall study: Samples of COVID-19 (acute and convalescent) were obtained from the United States, Italy and Spain.

The repertoire was sequenced with immunoSEQ multiplex PCR; TCRdb's copy has only in-frame clones and lacks some. The repertoire includes 60,000 to 80,000 clones, approximately 88% of them detected once, and about 6.4% sits in the top ten. CDR1 is GTSNPN and CDR2 is SVGIG in the germline V gene (reference sequence). CDR3 length: 12 residues. The V end was cut by 0 bases, the J end by 5 bases, with 7 bases between. The sample comprised peripheral blood. The gene calls are TRBV30 and TRBJ1-1; D ambiguous. The TCR sequence derives from a woman in her 70s with acute or convalescent COVID-19. The CDR3: CAWSVSETEAFF. CDR3 DNA sequence: TGTGCCTGGAGTGTATCTGAGACTGAAGCTTTCTTT.